This TCR beta chain was observed in a study of blood T cells in healthy people across ages. Study results and limitations: There was a strong correlation between TCR beta diversity and naive T cell percentage.

Germline CDR1 reads ENHRY; CDR2 reads SYGVKD. The CDR3 consists of 14 residues. V was clipped by 8 bases and J by 4 bases; unmatched bases: 7. On this clonotype itself: Its target is not known.

With a J-beta primer mix and a sample-barcoded 5' primer, a second PCR ran 7 to 11 cycles. TCRdb redid the calling of the 5' RACE reads with MiXCR, one entry per CDR3 protein. The sample lists around 990,000 distinct CDR3 sequences, 35% to 40% occurring once. The sequence was obtained from a young man in good health. The sample consisted of blood. The chain joins TRBV10-3 to TRBJ2-2; TRBD2 matches at 7 bases. This chain's CDR3 is CAIAVGGSTGELFF. In DNA, the CDR3 is TGTGCCATCGCAGTCGGCGGGAGCACCGGGGAGCTGTTTTTT.